Here is one T cell receptor beta chain with its context. Its antigen is still unknown. This record belongs to a study of PD-1 blockade in classical Hodgkin lymphoma. General observations from the study: Unlike CD8+ TCR diversity, which did not rise significantly by C4D1, CD4+ TCR diversity did.

All trial patients relapsed after autologous stem cell transplantation. The junction had 5 bases not matched to a gene; V was cut back by 3 bases and J by 4 bases. From germline, CDR1 is PRHDT and CDR2 FYEKMQ (reference sequence). CDR3 length: 15 residues. Assay used: immunoSEQ multiplex PCR; TCRdb lists only in-frame clones, some missing. The data hold approximately 6,700 clones, with almost 85% observed a single time. The V call is TRBV13, the J call TRBJ2-5, with 10 nucleotides matching TRBD2. The sample here was peripheral blood mononuclear cells (PBMCs), taken at baseline. This TCR was recovered from a human donor with classical Hodgkin lymphoma. The CDR3 sequence is CASSFSGRRGETQYF. In DNA, the CDR3 is TGTGCCAGCAGCTTTAGCGGGAGGAGAGGAGAGACCCAGTACTTC. Combining the CDR3 with reference TRBV13 and TRBJ2-5 gives the whole variable domain AAGVIQSPRHLIKEKRETATLKCYPIPRHDTVYWYQQGPGQDPQFLISFYEKMQSDKGSIPDRFSAQQFSDYHSELNMSSLELGDSALYFCASSFSGRRGETQYFGPGTRLLVL.